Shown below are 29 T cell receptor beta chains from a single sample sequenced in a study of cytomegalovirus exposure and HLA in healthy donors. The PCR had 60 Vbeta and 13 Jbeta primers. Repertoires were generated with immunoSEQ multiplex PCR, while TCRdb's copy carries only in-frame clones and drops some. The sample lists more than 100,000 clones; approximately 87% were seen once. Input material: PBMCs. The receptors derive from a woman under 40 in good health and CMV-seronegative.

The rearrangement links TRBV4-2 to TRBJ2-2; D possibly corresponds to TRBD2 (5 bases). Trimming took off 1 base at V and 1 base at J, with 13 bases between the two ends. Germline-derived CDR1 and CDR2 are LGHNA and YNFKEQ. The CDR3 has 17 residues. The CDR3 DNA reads TGTGCCAGCAGCCAAGCATGGGGAGTGGGGAACACCGGGGAGCTGTTTTTT. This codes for CASSQAWGVGNTGELFF.

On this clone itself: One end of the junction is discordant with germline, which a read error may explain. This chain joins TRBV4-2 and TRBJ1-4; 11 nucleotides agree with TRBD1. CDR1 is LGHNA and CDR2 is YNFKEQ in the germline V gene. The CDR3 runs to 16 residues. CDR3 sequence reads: CASSQVGTGGPEELFF. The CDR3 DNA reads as TGTGCCAGCAGCCAAGTTGGGACAGGGGGTCCTGAAGAACTGTTTTTT.

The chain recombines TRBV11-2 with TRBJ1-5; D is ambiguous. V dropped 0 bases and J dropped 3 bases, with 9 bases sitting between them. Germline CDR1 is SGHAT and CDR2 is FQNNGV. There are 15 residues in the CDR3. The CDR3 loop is CASSLERGDNQPQHF. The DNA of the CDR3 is TGTGCCAGCAGCTTAGAGCGGGGAGACAATCAGCCCCAGCATTTT.

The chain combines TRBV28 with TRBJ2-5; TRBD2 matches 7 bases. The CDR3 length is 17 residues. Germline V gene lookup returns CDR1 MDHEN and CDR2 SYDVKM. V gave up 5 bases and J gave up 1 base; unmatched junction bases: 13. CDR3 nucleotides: TGTGCCAGCAGTCCTACTTTCCGGGACTACTCCCAAGAGACCCAGTACTTC. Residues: CASSPTFRDYSQETQYF.

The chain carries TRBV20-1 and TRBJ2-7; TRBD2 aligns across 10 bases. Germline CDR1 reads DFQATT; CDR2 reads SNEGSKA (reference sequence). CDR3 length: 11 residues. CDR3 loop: CGGLAVYEQYF. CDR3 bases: TGCGGTGGACTAGCGGTCTACGAGCAGTACTTC.

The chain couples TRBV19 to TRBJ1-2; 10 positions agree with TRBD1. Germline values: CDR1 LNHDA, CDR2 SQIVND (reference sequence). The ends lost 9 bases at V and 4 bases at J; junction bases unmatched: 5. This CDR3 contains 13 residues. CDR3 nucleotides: TGTGCCAGCCGACAGGGGGCGAGCTATGGCTACACCTTC. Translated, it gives CASRQGASYGYTF.

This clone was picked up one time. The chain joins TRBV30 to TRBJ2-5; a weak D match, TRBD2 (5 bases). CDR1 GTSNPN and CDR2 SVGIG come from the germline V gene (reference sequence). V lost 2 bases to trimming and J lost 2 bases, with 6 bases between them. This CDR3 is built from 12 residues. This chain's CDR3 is CAWSSGQETQYF. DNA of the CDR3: TGTGCCTGGAGTTCGGGGCAAGAGACCCAGTACTTC. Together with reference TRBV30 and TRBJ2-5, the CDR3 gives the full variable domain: SQTIHQWPATLVQPVGSPLSLECTVEGTSNPNLYWYRQAAGRGLQLLFYSVGIGQISSEVPQNLSASRPQDRQFILSSKKLLLSDSGFYLCAWSSGQETQYFGPGTRLLVL.

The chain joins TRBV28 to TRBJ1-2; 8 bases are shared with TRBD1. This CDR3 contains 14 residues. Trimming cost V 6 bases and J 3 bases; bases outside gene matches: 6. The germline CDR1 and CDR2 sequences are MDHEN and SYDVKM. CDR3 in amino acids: CASSLQGAYYGYTF. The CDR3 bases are TGTGCCAGCAGCCTTCAGGGGGCGTACTATGGCTACACCTTC.

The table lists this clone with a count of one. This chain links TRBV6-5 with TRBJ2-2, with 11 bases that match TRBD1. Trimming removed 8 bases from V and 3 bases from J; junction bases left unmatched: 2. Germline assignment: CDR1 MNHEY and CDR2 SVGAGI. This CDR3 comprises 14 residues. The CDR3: CASRDRGYTGELFF. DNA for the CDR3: TGTGCCAGCCGGGACAGGGGGTACACCGGGGAGCTGTTTTTT.

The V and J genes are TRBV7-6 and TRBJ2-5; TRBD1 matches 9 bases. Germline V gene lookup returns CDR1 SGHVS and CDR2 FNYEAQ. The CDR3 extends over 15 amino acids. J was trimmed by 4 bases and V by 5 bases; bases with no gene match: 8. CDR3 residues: CASSTRTGVGETQYF. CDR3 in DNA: TGTGCCAGCAGCACCCGGACAGGGGTTGGAGAGACCCAGTACTTC.

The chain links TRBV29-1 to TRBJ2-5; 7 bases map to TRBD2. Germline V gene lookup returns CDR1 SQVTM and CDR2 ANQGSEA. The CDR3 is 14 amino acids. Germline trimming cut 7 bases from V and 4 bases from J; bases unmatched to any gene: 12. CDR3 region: CSGREDSFRETQYF. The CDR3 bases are TGCAGCGGCCGGGAGGATAGCTTTCGAGAGACCCAGTACTTC.

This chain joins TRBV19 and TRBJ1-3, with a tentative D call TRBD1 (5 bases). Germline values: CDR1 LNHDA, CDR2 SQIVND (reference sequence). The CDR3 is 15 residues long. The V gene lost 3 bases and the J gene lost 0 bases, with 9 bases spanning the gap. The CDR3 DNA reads TGTGCCAGTAGTATTCAGGGAATCTCTGGAAACACCATATATTTT. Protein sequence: CASSIQGISGNTIYF.

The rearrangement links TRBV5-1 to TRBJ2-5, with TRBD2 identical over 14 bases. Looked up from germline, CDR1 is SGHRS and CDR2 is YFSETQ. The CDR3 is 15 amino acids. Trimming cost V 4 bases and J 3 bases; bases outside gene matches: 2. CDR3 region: CASSLGLAGEETQYF. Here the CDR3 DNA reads TGCGCCAGCAGCCTGGGACTAGCGGGAGAAGAGACCCAGTACTTC.

CDR3 DNA sequence: TGTGCCAGCACCTGGGACAGTCCTCTTTGGGGGCCCCAGCATTTT. Translation gives CASTWDSPLWGPQHF. The chain has TRBV2 and TRBJ1-5; 7 bases line up with TRBD1. The CDR3 runs 15 residues. Looked up from germline, CDR1 is SNHLY and CDR2 is FYNNEI. Trimming at V came to 7 bases and at J to 9 bases, leaving 15 bases not matched to a gene.

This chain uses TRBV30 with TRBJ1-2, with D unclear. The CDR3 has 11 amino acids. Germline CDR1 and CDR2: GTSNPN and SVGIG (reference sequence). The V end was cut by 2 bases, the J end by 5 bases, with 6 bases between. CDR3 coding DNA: TGTGCCTGGAGTCGGGGATATGGCTACACCTTC. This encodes CAWSRGYGYTF.

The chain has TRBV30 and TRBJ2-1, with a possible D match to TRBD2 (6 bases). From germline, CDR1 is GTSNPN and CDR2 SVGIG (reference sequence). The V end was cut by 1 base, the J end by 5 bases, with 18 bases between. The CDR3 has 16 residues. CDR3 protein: CAWSGRRAGQNNEQFF. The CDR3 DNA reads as TGTGCCTGGAGTGGACGGAGGGCAGGACAAAACAATGAGCAGTTCTTC. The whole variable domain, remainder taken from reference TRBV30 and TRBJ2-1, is SQTIHQWPATLVQPVGSPLSLECTVEGTSNPNLYWYRQAAGRGLQLLFYSVGIGQISSEVPQNLSASRPQDRQFILSSKKLLLSDSGFYLCAWSGRRAGQNNEQFFGPGTRLTVL.

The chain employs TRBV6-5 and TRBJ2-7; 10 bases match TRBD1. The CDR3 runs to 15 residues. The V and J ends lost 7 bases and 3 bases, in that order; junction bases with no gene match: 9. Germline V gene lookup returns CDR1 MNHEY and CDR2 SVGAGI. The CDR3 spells CASTYTGQGGYEQYF. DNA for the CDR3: TGTGCCAGCACCTACACCGGACAGGGGGGCTACGAGCAGTACTTC.

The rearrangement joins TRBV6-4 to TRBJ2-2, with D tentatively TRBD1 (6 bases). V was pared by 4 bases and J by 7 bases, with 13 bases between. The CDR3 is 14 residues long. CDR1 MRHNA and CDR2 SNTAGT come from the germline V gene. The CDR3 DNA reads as TGTGCCAGCAGTGCAGGGGCGGAGAGCGGGGAGCTGTTTTTT. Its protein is CASSAGAESGELFF.

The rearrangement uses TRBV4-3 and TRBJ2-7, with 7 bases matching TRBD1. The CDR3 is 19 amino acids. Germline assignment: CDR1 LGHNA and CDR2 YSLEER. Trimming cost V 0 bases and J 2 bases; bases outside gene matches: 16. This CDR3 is CASSQDPNRDSYIAYEQYF. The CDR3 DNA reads TGCGCCAGCAGCCAAGACCCCAACCGGGACAGCTACATTGCCTACGAGCAGTACTTC.

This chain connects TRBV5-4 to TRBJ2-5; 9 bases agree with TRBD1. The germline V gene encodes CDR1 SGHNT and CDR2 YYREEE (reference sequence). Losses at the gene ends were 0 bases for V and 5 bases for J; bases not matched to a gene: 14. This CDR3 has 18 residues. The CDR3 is CASSLANFDRGSGETQYF. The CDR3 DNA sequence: TGTGCCAGCAGCTTGGCCAATTTTGACAGGGGGAGTGGGGAGACCCAGTACTTC.

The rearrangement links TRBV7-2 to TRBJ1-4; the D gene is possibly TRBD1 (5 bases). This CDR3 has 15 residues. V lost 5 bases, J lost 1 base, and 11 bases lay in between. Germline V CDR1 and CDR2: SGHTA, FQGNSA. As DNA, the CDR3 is TGTGCCAGCAGCCCATTGACAGAAACTAATGAAAAACTGTTTTTT. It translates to CASSPLTETNEKLFF. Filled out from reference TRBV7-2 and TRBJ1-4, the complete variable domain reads GAGVSQSPSNKVTEKGKDVELRCDPISGHTALYWYRQSLGQGLEFLIYFQGNSAPDKSGLPSDRFSAERTGGSVSTLTIQRTQQEDSAVYLCASSPLTETNEKLFFGSGTQLSVL.

The CDR3 region has the DNA TGTGCCAGTAGCCTTAAACCGGGACAGATATTTTTTGGCAATCAGCCCCAGCATTTT. Translated, it gives CASSLKPGQIFFGNQPQHF. The chain carries TRBV19 and TRBJ1-5, with TRBD1 identical over 7 bases. Germline V gene data show CDR1 as LNHDA and CDR2 as SQIVND (reference sequence). This CDR3 spans 19 amino acids. V gave up 6 bases and J gave up 2 bases; unmatched junction bases: 19. The full variable domain, rest sourced from reference TRBV19 and TRBJ1-5, is DGGITQSPKYLFRKEGQNVTLSCEQNLNHDAMYWYRQDPGQGLRLIYYSQIVNDFQKGDIAEGYSVSREKKESFPLTVTSAQKNPTAFYLCASSLKPGQIFFGNQPQHFGDGTRLSIL.

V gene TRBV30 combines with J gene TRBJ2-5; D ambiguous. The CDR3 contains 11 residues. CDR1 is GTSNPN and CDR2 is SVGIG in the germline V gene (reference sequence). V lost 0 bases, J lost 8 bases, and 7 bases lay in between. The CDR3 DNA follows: TGTGCCTGGAGTGTCCAGTATACCCAGTACTTC. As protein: CAWSVQYTQYF.

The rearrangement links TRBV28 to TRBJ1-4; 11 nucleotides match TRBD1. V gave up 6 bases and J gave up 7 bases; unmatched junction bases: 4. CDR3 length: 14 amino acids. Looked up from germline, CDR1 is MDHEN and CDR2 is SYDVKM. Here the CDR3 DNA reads TGTGCCAGCAGCCACGGACAGGGGGCTGAAAAACTGTTTTTT. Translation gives CASSHGQGAEKLFF.

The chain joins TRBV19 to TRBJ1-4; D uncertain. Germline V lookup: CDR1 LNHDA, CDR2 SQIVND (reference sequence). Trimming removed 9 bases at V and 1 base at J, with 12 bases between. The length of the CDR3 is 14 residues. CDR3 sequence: CASKRGLTNEKLFF. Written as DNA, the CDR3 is TGTGCCAGCAAGAGAGGGTTAACTAATGAAAAACTGTTTTTT.

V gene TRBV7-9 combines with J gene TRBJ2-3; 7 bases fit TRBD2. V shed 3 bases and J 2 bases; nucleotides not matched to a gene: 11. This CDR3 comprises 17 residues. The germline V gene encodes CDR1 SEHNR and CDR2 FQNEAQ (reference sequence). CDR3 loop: CASSFGFVGGNTDTQYF. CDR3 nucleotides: TGTGCCAGCAGCTTTGGATTTGTGGGGGGGAACACAGATACGCAGTATTTT.

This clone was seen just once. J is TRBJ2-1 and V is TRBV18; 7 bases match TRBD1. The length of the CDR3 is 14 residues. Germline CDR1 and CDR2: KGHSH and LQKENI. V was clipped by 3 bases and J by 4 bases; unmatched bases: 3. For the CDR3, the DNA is TGTGCCAGCTCACCCCAGGGGGAGTACAATGAGCAGTTCTTC. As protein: CASSPQGEYNEQFF.

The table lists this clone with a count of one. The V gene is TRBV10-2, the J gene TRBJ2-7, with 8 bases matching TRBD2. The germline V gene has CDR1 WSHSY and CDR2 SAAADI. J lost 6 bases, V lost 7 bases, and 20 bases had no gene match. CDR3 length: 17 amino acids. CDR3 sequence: CASKELRGLAGQGEQYF. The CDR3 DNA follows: TGCGCCAGCAAAGAGTTAAGAGGACTAGCAGGGCAGGGCGAGCAGTACTTC.

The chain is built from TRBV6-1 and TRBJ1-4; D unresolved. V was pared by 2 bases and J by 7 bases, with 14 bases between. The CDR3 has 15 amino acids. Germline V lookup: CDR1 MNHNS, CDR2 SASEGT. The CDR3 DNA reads TGTGCCAGCAGTGAATGGAGGGTCCAAGGTGAAAAACTGTTTTTT. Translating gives CASSEWRVQGEKLFF.